This T cell receptor (beta chain) was profiled in a study of blood T cell repertoires in COVID-19. Background on the study: Spain, Italy and the United States supplied samples that represented acute and convalescent COVID-19.

TCRdb's copy holds only in-frame clones and misses some; the assay was immunoSEQ multiplex PCR. Of some 150,000 clones listed, roughly 84% were seen once; the top ten hold under 3%. V lost 1 base, J lost 8 bases, and 5 bases stayed unmatched. Germline CDR1 reads MDHEN; CDR2 reads SYDVKM. The CDR3 totals 14 residues. The TCR was taken from a human donor with acute or convalescent COVID-19. The donor label of this sample is uncertain. Source material: peripheral blood. V usage is TRBV28 and J usage is TRBJ1-2; 9 nucleotides line up with TRBD1. In nucleotides, the CDR3 is TGTGCCAGCAGTTTATACGGGACAGGGAGCGGCTACACCTTC. The encoded protein is CASSLYGTGSGYTF.